These 27 T cell receptor beta chains were all obtained from the same sample, sequenced in a study of T cells in women clearing cervical HPV infection (dated by TCRdb to about 2018). The library was prepared using the immunoSEQ multiplex PCR assay. What TCRdb holds here is the immuneACCESS table cut down to in-frame rearrangements. Part of the clones is not present; checked against another copy, under half of the missing clones reflect an unresolved V gene, and the others are unexplained. This specimen's table enumerates about 30,000 clones. The leading ten clones occupy approximately 20% of the sample. What was sequenced was blood buffy coat. These TCRs come from a woman aged 18-69 years with a cervical HPV16 infection that either progressed to CIN3+ or cleared (not recorded which).

In the case of this clone: The missing CDR3 end, 3 residues past where the read stops, is filled in from the germline J gene. The V and J genes are TRBV20-1 and TRBJ1-5; no firm D call. Trimming removed 1 base at V and 7 bases at J, with 11 bases between. The CDR3 consists of 13 residues. CDR1 DFQATT and CDR2 SNEGSKA come from the germline V gene (reference sequence). The CDR3 is CSARAVGGQPQHF. The CDR3 DNA, read in part, is TGCAGTGCTAGAGCGGTCGGAGGGCAGCCC.

Partial CDR3 DNA: TGCAGTGCAAATGACAGGCCGGGAGAGACC. Its protein is CSANDRPGET. The entire CDR3 sequence reads CSANDRPGETQYF. The chain joins TRBV20-1 to TRBJ2-5; tentatively, D is TRBD1 (6 bases). The CDR3 end is not reached by the read, which stops 3 residues before it; the germline J gene fills it in. In germline, CDR1 is DFQATT, CDR2 SNEGSKA (reference sequence). The CDR3 has 13 amino acids. The V end was cut by 6 bases, the J end by 4 bases, with 15 bases between.

About this clone: The CDR3 extends 3 residues past the end of the read, so its final part is completed from the germline J gene. The V call is TRBV30, the J call TRBJ1-6; the D gene is possibly TRBD1 (5 bases). Germline loops: CDR1 GTSNPN, CDR2 SVGIG (reference sequence). This CDR3 region has 14 residues. The V gene lost 2 bases and the J gene lost 8 bases, with 13 bases spanning the gap. This CDR3 is CAWSLQAGHSPLHF. The covered CDR3 bases are TGTGCCTGGAGTCTCCAAGCAGGGCATTCACCC.

Turning to this clone: The read finishes 3 residues shy of the CDR3 end, and the germline J gene is used to complete it. The gene calls are TRBV29-1 and TRBJ2-5, with a possible D match to TRBD2 (6 bases). Germline V gene sequence: CDR1 SQVTM, CDR2 ANQGSEA. CDR3 length: 14 amino acids. Trimming cost V 5 bases and J 5 bases, with 18 bases left between them. CDR3 amino acids: CSVTDRRGPETQYF. CDR3 bases read: TGCAGCGTTACCGACCGGCGGGGCCCGGAGACC.

About this clone: The CDR3 end is not reached by the read, which stops 3 residues before it; the germline J gene fills it in. V and J are TRBV6-1 and TRBJ1-2; D gene ambiguous. This CDR3 contains 13 residues. CDR1 MNHNS and CDR2 SASEGT come from the germline V gene. The CDR3 is CASSERLYYDYTF. The DNA read from the CDR3 is TGTGCCAGCAGTGAACGCCTCTACTACGAC.

As regards this clone: The CDR3 end lies 3 residues beyond the end of the read and is filled in from the germline J gene. The V call is TRBV24-1, the J call TRBJ2-3, with a weak D call TRBD1 (6 bases). The ends were cut back, 9 bases at V and 2 bases at J, with 17 bases in the middle. Germline loops: CDR1 KGHDR, CDR2 SFDVKD. The CDR3 contains 15 residues. CDR3 bases read: TGTGCCACCGCAGGGGCGGGTGGATACACAGATACG. Protein sequence: CATAGAGGYTDT. The CDR3, in full, reads CATAGAGGYTDTQYF.

Incomplete CDR3 DNA: TGTGCCAGCAGCTCCCAGGGGACGGGGACC. This codes for CASSSQGTGT. From start to end, the CDR3 is CASSSQGTGTQYF. This rearrangement joins TRBV7-3 to TRBJ2-5; D perhaps matches TRBD1 (6 bases). The read halts 3 residues ahead of the CDR3 end, with the missing end drawn from the germline J gene. Germline CDR1 and CDR2: SGHTA and FQGTGA. The CDR3 covers 13 residues. Trimming removed 4 bases at V and 7 bases at J, with 13 bases between.

As to this clone: The read falls 3 residues short of the CDR3 end, and the missing part is taken from the germline J gene. The chain uses TRBV6-4 and TRBJ2-3; 7 bases fit TRBD1. The J segment lost 4 bases and the V segment lost 0 bases, leaving 7 bases of the junction unmatched. Germline CDR1 and CDR2: MRHNA and SNTAGT. This CDR3 contains 16 residues. Incomplete CDR3 DNA: TGTGCCAGCAGTGACTCGGGAATAGGGGGCCCAGATACG. Its protein product is CASSDSGIGGPDT. In full, the CDR3 is CASSDSGIGGPDTQYF.

Concerning this clone itself: The read ends 3 residues early relative to the CDR3; the germline J gene fills the gap. This chain links TRBV5-1 with TRBJ2-5, with 7 bases aligning to TRBD2. After removal of 2 bases from V and 3 bases from J, the junction contained 7 bases not matched to a gene. Germline V gives CDR1 SGHRS, CDR2 YFSETQ. The CDR3 spans 15 residues. Here the CDR3 reads CASSLGAGDKETQYF. The CDR3 bases that were read are TGCGCCAGCAGCTTAGGGGCGGGGGATAAAGAGACC.

As regards this clone: The read ends 3 residues early relative to the CDR3; the germline J gene fills the gap. The chain joins TRBV7-8 to TRBJ1-5; 9 bases line up with TRBD1. The CDR3 extends over 16 amino acids. In germline, CDR1 is SGHVS, CDR2 FQNEAQ. After removal of 2 bases from V and 1 base from J, the junction contained 3 bases not matched to a gene. The CDR3 bases that were read are TGTGCCAGCAGCTTAACAGGGGGCCAAAGCAATCAGCCC. As protein: CASSLTGGQSNQP. The CDR3 in full is CASSLTGGQSNQPQHF.

Details on this clone: The read terminates 3 residues before the CDR3 end, so the remaining end is supplied by the germline J gene. The chain uses TRBV2 and TRBJ1-1, with 7 nucleotides matching TRBD1. Per germline, CDR1 SNHLY and CDR2 FYNNEI. The CDR3 extends over 15 amino acids. Losses at the gene ends were 2 bases for V and 0 bases for J; bases not matched to a gene: 3. CDR3 region: CASSETGTVNTEAFF. CDR3 DNA (partial): TGTGCCAGCAGTGAAACCGGGACAGTGAACACTGAA.

About this clone: Read sequence stops 3 residues before the CDR3 end, and the germline J gene provides the missing end. The J gene is TRBJ2-7, the V gene TRBV13, with D unresolved. V was shortened by 5 bases and J by 0 bases, with 17 bases between the two germline ends. Germline V CDR1 and CDR2: PRHDT, FYEKMQ (reference sequence). The CDR3 has 16 residues. CDR3 DNA (partial): TGTGCCAGCAGCGGAAACATGGCGGAAAGCTCCTACGAG. Translation: CASSGNMAESSYE. The entire CDR3 protein is CASSGNMAESSYEQYF.

Worth noting for this clone: The read halts 3 residues ahead of the CDR3 end, with the missing end drawn from the germline J gene. This chain uses TRBV29-1 with TRBJ2-2; 7 positions agree with TRBD1. The length of the CDR3 is 15 residues. Germline CDR1 reads SQVTM; CDR2 reads ANQGSEA. CDR3 DNA, as far as it was read: TGCAGCGTAACAGGGGATGGGCCAACTAATGAAAAG. It yields the protein CSVTGDGPTNEK. The CDR3 as a whole reads CSVTGDGPTNEKLFF.

With regard to this clone: The observed sequence ends 3 residues before the CDR3 terminus, with the missing tail filled in from the germline J gene. The V call is TRBV5-5, the J call TRBJ2-7; D might be TRBD2 (6 bases). The CDR3 covers 14 residues. The germline CDR1 and CDR2 sequences are SGHKS and YYEKEE (reference sequence). V dropped 3 bases and J dropped 5 bases, with 15 bases sitting between them. The CDR3 reads CASSWYGGMDEQYF. CDR3 DNA (partial): TGTGCCAGCAGCTGGTACGGCGGGATGGACGAG.

In regard to this clone: The CDR3 end falls 3 residues outside the read, so it is completed with the germline J gene. The chain carries TRBV5-1 and TRBJ2-1; 7 bases map to TRBD1. Germline V CDR1 and CDR2: SGHRS, YFSETQ. There are 14 residues in the CDR3. Trimming cost V 4 bases and J 6 bases; bases outside gene matches: 7. The DNA read from the CDR3 is TGCGCCAGCAGCCCACAGACAGGGAGCAATGAG. This sequence encodes CASSPQTGSNE. The full-length CDR3 reads as CASSPQTGSNEQFF.

With regard to this clone: From the germline J gene comes the end of the CDR3, since the read stops 3 residues before it. The V and J genes are TRBV29-1 and TRBJ1-2; tentatively, D is TRBD1 (5 bases). CDR1 SQVTM and CDR2 ANQGSEA come from the germline V gene. The CDR3 consists of 11 residues. Incomplete CDR3 DNA: TGCAGCGTTGGTCATAGGGGCGGC. Translated: CSVGHRGG. Given in full, the CDR3 is CSVGHRGGYTF.

A remark on this clone: The CDR3 goes on 3 residues after the read ends, and that part is filled in from the germline J gene. The chain combines TRBV5-4 with TRBJ2-5; D possibly corresponds to TRBD1 (7 bases). The germline V gene encodes CDR1 SGHNT and CDR2 YYREEE (reference sequence). V lost 5 bases, J lost 5 bases, and 13 bases lay in between. The CDR3 contains 13 residues. CDR3 sequence reads: CASRAGQRETQYF. The CDR3 DNA, read in part, is TGTGCCAGCAGGGCGGGACAGAGGGAGACC. The full variable domain, with the rest looked up from reference TRBV5-4 and TRBJ2-5, is ETGVTQSPTHLIKTRGQQVTLRCSSQSGHNTVSWYQQALGQGPQFIFQYYREEENGRGNFPPRFSGLQFPNYSSELNVNALELDDSALYLCASRAGQRETQYFGPGTRLLVL.

As concerns this clone: Coverage ceases 3 residues before the CDR3 finishes, and the germline J gene fills in the end. The chain joins TRBV5-1 to TRBJ2-4, with no clear D. Germline-derived CDR1 and CDR2 are SGHRS and YFSETQ. The CDR3 extends over 14 amino acids. The V gene lost 0 bases and the J gene lost 8 bases, with 12 bases spanning the gap. The covered CDR3 bases are TGCGCCAGCAGCTTGGGGTCCAGTGCGGACATT. Translating gives CASSLGSSADI. The complete CDR3 protein is CASSLGSSADIQYF.

By frequency, this clone is medium-sized. With the read ending 3 residues before the CDR3 end, the germline J gene is used to fill in that end. V is TRBV18 and J is TRBJ2-3; D gene unclear. The V gene lost 2 bases and the J gene lost 3 bases, with 12 bases spanning the gap. This CDR3 has 15 amino acids. Germline V gene data show CDR1 as KGHSH and CDR2 as LQKENI. The covered CDR3 bases are TGTGCCAGCTCACCAAGCCAATCCCTGACAGATACG. As protein: CASSPSQSLTDT. The full CDR3 is CASSPSQSLTDTQYF.

A word on this clone: Read coverage stops 3 residues before the CDR3 terminus; the germline J gene supplies the remainder. This chain joins TRBV20-1 and TRBJ2-2; TRBD1 is a possible D gene (6 bases). Germline V gene lookup returns CDR1 DFQATT and CDR2 SNEGSKA (reference sequence). The V end was cut by 2 bases, the J end by 5 bases, with 12 bases between. The length of the CDR3 is 14 residues. CDR3 region: CSARIQGETGELFF. Partial CDR3 DNA: TGCAGTGCTAGAATACAGGGAGAAACCGGGGAG.

Comments on this clone: With the read ending 3 residues before the CDR3 end, the germline J gene is used to fill in that end. The chain is built from TRBV19 and TRBJ2-6; 8 positions agree with TRBD1. Unmatched junction bases numbered 14, after V lost 4 bases and J lost 0 bases. This CDR3 has 20 residues. Looked up from germline, CDR1 is LNHDA and CDR2 is SQIVND (reference sequence). This chain's CDR3 is CASSNFQTGTGPSGANVLTF. The part of the CDR3 DNA that was read is TGTGCCAGTAGTAACTTCCAAACCGGGACAGGTCCCTCTGGGGCCAACGTC.

To note about this clone: The CDR3 extends 3 residues past the end of the read, so its final part is completed from the germline J gene. The rearrangement joins TRBV5-1 to TRBJ2-4; TRBD2 is a possible D gene (5 bases). Germline CDR1 SGHRS, CDR2 YFSETQ. The V end was cut by 4 bases, the J end by 1 base, with 12 bases between. The CDR3 contains 15 residues. The CDR3: CASSRTGSAKNIQYF. The part of the CDR3 DNA that was read is TGCGCCAGCAGCCGTACGGGGAGTGCCAAAAACATT.

Of note for this clone: With the read ending 3 residues before the CDR3 end, the germline J gene is used to fill in that end. The V gene is TRBV23-1, the J gene TRBJ2-2; D call uncertain. TRBV23-1 is classed as an ORF, of uncertain function. The CDR3 runs 12 residues. This chain's CDR3 is CASSPPPKKLFF. The sequenced part of the CDR3 DNA is TGCGCCAGCAGTCCTCCCCCTAAAAAG.

On this clone itself: The CDR3 end is not reached by the read, which stops 3 residues before it; the germline J gene fills it in. The rearrangement joins TRBV7-8 to TRBJ2-5; maybe TRBD2 (6 bases). There are 15 residues in the CDR3. Trimming removed 3 bases from V and 5 bases from J, with 16 bases in between. Per germline, CDR1 SGHVS and CDR2 FQNEAQ. CDR3 residues: CASSFPMGGRETQYF. The DNA read from the CDR3 is TGTGCCAGCAGCTTTCCAATGGGGGGTAGGGAGACC.

Points on this clone: From the germline J gene comes the end of the CDR3, since the read stops 3 residues before it. This rearrangement joins TRBV20-1 to TRBJ1-6, with D uncertain. Germline V gene data show CDR1 as DFQATT and CDR2 as SNEGSKA (reference sequence). The CDR3 is made up of 12 amino acids. The germline V and J ends were trimmed by 8 bases and 7 bases, with 12 bases remaining between them. Incomplete CDR3 DNA: TGCAGTTTTCAGGTTGCCAATTCACCC. Amino acid sequence: CSFQVANSP. The full-length CDR3 reads as CSFQVANSPLHF.

This chain's CDR3 is CASSYTGGSGYTF. The covered CDR3 bases are TGTGCCAGCAGTTACACAGGGGGATCCGGC. The chain couples TRBV6-2 or TRBV6-3 to TRBJ1-2; TRBD1 matches 8 bases. The read ends 3 residues before the CDR3 terminus; that terminus is restored from the germline J gene. This CDR3 spans 13 amino acids. CDR1 MNHEY and CDR2 SVGEGT come from the germline V gene.

A word on this clone: The read ends 3 residues early relative to the CDR3; the germline J gene fills the gap. V usage is TRBV10-3 and J usage is TRBJ2-5; D might be TRBD1 (5 bases). The V gene lost 6 bases and the J gene lost 2 bases, with 13 bases spanning the gap. CDR1 ENHRY and CDR2 SYGVKD come from the germline V gene. The CDR3 loop spans 14 amino acids. The CDR3 DNA, read in part, is TGTGCCATCAGCGACAGTAGGCGGCAAGAGACC. Protein: CAISDSRRQET. The full CDR3 reads CAISDSRRQETQYF.